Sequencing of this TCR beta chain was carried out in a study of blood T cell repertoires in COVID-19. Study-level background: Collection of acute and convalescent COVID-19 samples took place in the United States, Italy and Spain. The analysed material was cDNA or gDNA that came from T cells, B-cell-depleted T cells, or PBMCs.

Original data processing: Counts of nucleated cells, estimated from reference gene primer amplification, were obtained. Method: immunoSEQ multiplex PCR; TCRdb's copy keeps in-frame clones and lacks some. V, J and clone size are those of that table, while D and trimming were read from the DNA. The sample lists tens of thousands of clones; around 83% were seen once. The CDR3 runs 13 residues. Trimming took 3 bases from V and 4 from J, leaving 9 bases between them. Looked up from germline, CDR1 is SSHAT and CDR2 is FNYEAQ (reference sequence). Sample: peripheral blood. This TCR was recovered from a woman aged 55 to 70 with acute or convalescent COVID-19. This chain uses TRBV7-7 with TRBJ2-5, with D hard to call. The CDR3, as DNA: TGTGCCAGCAGCTTCGGTTCCGGAGAGACCCAGTACTTC. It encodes CASSFGSGETQYF.